What follows are 22 T cell receptor beta chains derived from one specimen sequenced in a study. Cells sorted as Tregs were CD4+, CD25+ and CD127-/low. TCRdb itself ran the 5' RACE reads through MiXCR, one entry per CDR3 protein. Among 30,000 or so distinct CDR3 sequences, 27% were seen once, and the ten largest hold 2% to 2.5%. The sample taken for sequencing was tumor-infiltrating Tregs sorted from the breast tumor. These receptors all come from a female donor with breast cancer.

Details on this clonotype: A much larger clone differs by one base, so this may be a read error. V and J are TRBV20-1 and TRBJ2-7, with a tentative D call TRBD2 (5 bases). This CDR3 has 11 amino acids. Germline values: CDR1 DFQATT, CDR2 SNEGSKA (reference sequence). CDR3 DNA sequence: TGCAGTGCTCGCCCCGGGGTTGACCAGCACTTC. This codes for CSARPGVDQHF.

This clonotype has only a few counts. The V call is TRBV3-1, the J call TRBJ1-6; D unresolved. Trimming shortened V by 0 bases and J by 5 bases, and 5 bases separated the two germline ends. Germline CDR1 and CDR2: LGHDT and YNNKEL (reference sequence). This CDR3 contains 14 residues. In nucleotides, the CDR3 is TGTGCCAGCAGCCAAGACGGCCATAATTCACCCCTCCACTTT. It encodes CASSQDGHNSPLHF.

Of note for this clonotype: Relative to the germline gene, one junction end is altered; a read error may explain this. This rearrangement joins TRBV6-1 to TRBJ2-7; D is perhaps TRBD1 (5 bases). This CDR3 is built from 14 residues. CDR1 MNHNS and CDR2 SASEGT come from the germline V gene. The CDR3 region is CASSDPGYTYKQCF. CDR3 bases: TGTGCCAGCAGTGATCCAGGGTACACCTACAAGCAGTGCTTC.

The V call is TRBV13, the J call TRBJ2-3, with D uncertain. The germline V gene encodes CDR1 PRHDT and CDR2 FYEKMQ (reference sequence). V lost 2 bases and J 0 bases, leaving 6 bases between the germline ends. The CDR3 is made up of 14 amino acids. The DNA for the CDR3 is TGTGCCAGCAGCTTAAGGGCTAGCACAGATACGCAGTATTTT. This encodes CASSLRASTDTQYF.

By sample fraction, this clonotype is medium-sized (0.01 to 0.1%). The chain carries TRBV12-3 or TRBV12-4 and TRBJ2-1; D is unclear. V was shortened by 2 bases and J by 4 bases, with 3 bases between the two germline ends. The length of the CDR3 is 12 residues. CDR3 amino acids: CASSLLYNEQFF. In DNA form, the CDR3 reads TGTGCCAGCAGTTTACTGTACAATGAGCAGTTCTTC.

As to this clonotype: This sequence may be a read error, since a much larger clone differs from it by one base. The rearrangement joins TRBV12-3 or TRBV12-4 to TRBJ2-2, with D perhaps TRBD1 (5 bases). Trimming pared 8 bases from V and 1 base from J, leaving 23 bases between. The CDR3 has 18 residues. CDR3 in DNA: TGTGCCAGCTGGGGCGAACACGACTCCTCAATGAACACCGGGGAGCTGTTTTTT. Translation: CASWGEHDSSMNTGELFF.

There are many counts of this clonotype. The genes are TRBV7-9 and TRBJ1-2, with D uncertain. This CDR3 spans 12 amino acids. V lost 3 bases, J lost 3 bases, and 5 bases lay in between. Germline V gene lookup returns CDR1 SEHNR and CDR2 FQNEAQ (reference sequence). This chain's CDR3 is CASSFRDYGYTF. The CDR3 DNA sequence: TGTGCCAGCAGCTTTCGAGACTATGGCTACACCTTC.

This clonotype was picked up many times. This chain connects TRBV6-2 or TRBV6-3 to TRBJ2-3; no firm D call. The CDR3 runs to 13 residues. CDR1 and CDR2 from the germline V gene are MNHEY and SVGEGT. Trimming stripped 6 bases from V and 0 bases from J, with 7 bases between. This CDR3 reads CASRKTSTDTQYF. The DNA of the CDR3 is TGTGCCAGCAGAAAAACTAGCACAGATACGCAGTATTTT.

This clonotype was seen a few times. One base away lies a much larger clone, so this may be a sequencing read error. This chain uses TRBV5-1 with TRBJ2-7; TRBD2 aligns across 7 bases. This CDR3 spans 18 amino acids. Germline lookup yields CDR1 SGHRS and CDR2 YFSETQ. The CDR3 nucleotides are TGCGCCAGCAGCTTGGCTGGGCGGGAGAATTATAAGGGGTACGAGCAGTGCTTC. Protein sequence: CASSLAGRENYKGYEQCF.

As for this clonotype: Mismatch with germline at one junction end may stem from a read error. The chain links TRBV20-1 to TRBJ2-3; D gene ambiguous. This CDR3 contains 12 residues. Germline assignment: CDR1 DFQATT and CDR2 SNEGSKA (reference sequence). The CDR3 DNA sequence: TGCAGTGCTCCGGACGGAGCAGATACGCCGTATTTT. It encodes CSAPDGADTPYF.

J is TRBJ2-5 and V is TRBV5-1; 9 bases line up with TRBD1. Germline values: CDR1 SGHRS, CDR2 YFSETQ. The V and J ends lost 4 bases and 2 bases, in that order; junction bases with no gene match: 6. The CDR3 totals 15 residues. CDR3 sequence reads: CASSTRTGAQETQYF. The CDR3 DNA reads as TGCGCCAGCAGCACCAGGACAGGGGCGCAAGAGACCCAGTACTTC.

Of note for this clonotype: Given a much more abundant clone one base away, this may be a read error. The rearrangement links TRBV4-2 to TRBJ2-1; 10 bases fit TRBD2. Trimming took 2 bases from V and 3 from J; bases not matched to a gene: 7. The germline gives CDR1 LGHNA, CDR2 YNFKEQ. The CDR3 has 17 residues. The CDR3 protein is CASSQRSGRAVYNEQFF. The CDR3 DNA reads as TGTGCCAGCAGCCAAAGGAGCGGGAGGGCCGTCTACAATGAGCAGTTCTTC.

The rearrangement uses TRBV15 and TRBJ2-1; 8 nucleotides match TRBD2. Unmatched junction bases numbered 1, after V lost 1 base and J lost 5 bases. CDR1 is LNHNV, CDR2 YYDKDF, per germline (reference sequence). There are 14 residues in the CDR3. In nucleotides, the CDR3 is TGTGCCACCAGCAGAGCGGGAGGGAACAATGAGCAGTTCTTC. Protein sequence: CATSRAGGNNEQFF.

V usage is TRBV19 and J usage is TRBJ2-7, with 10 nucleotides matching TRBD1. The CDR3 runs to 16 residues. CDR1 is LNHDA, CDR2 SQIVND, per germline (reference sequence). Trimming took 1 base from V and 0 from J; bases not matched to a gene: 3. CDR3 sequence: CASSIVGTGASYEQYF. CDR3 in DNA: TGTGCCAGTAGTATAGTGGGGACAGGGGCCTCCTACGAGCAGTACTTC.

The table lists this clonotype with a few counts. V and J are TRBV9 and TRBJ1-5; possibly TRBD1 for D (6 bases). This CDR3 spans 21 amino acids. Germline V CDR1 and CDR2: SGDLS, YYNGEE. V lost 0 bases to trimming and J lost 6 bases, with 31 bases between them. This CDR3 reads CASSVEDIRTPGGQTPQPQHF. CDR3 DNA sequence: TGTGCCAGCAGCGTAGAGGACATCCGGACGCCTGGGGGGCAGACGCCTCAGCCCCAGCATTTT.

Comments on this clonotype: This may be a read error, as it is one base from a much larger clone. The chain has TRBV28 and TRBJ1-1; D is perhaps TRBD1 (5 bases). Germline CDR1 MDHEN, CDR2 SYDVKM. Trimming took 3 bases from V and 2 from J, leaving 13 bases between them. The CDR3 spans 15 residues. The CDR3 sequence: CASSLRGAPNTEAFF. The CDR3 nucleotides are TGTGCCAGCAGTTTGAGAGGGGCACCAAACACTGAAGCTTTCTTT.

The sample holds one count of this clonotype. A much more abundant neighbour one base away suggests this may be a read error. V usage is TRBV15 and J usage is TRBJ2-1; possible D gene TRBD1, 5 bases. CDR1 LNHNV and CDR2 YYDKDF come from the germline V gene (reference sequence). The CDR3 totals 14 residues. The ends were cut back, 0 bases at V and 10 bases at J, with 13 bases in the middle. The CDR3, as DNA: TGTGCCACCAGCAGAGAGGGGCTTGAGTACGAGCAGTTCTTC. It yields the protein CATSREGLEYEQFF.

This chain links TRBV5-1 with TRBJ1-1; 9 bases are a match to TRBD1. Losses at the gene ends were 0 bases for V and 1 base for J; bases not matched to a gene: 10. CDR1 is SGHRS, CDR2 YFSETQ, per germline. CDR3 size: 18 residues. CDR3 residues: CASSLGQGVVSSNTEAFF. CDR3 coding DNA: TGCGCCAGCAGCTTGGGACAGGGGGTCGTATCCTCGAACACTGAAGCTTTCTTT.

This clonotype appeared a few times. A single base separates this from a much larger clone, so it may be a read error. The chain carries TRBV5-1 and TRBJ1-3; D is unresolved. Germline lookup yields CDR1 SGHRS and CDR2 YFSETQ. The CDR3 has 15 residues. V shed 1 base and J shed 0 bases, with 8 bases lying between them. The DNA for the CDR3 is TGCGCCAGCAGCTTGACGAGTGCCTCTGGAAACACCATATATTTT. Protein: CASSLTSASGNTIYF. The whole variable domain, filled in from reference TRBV5-1 and TRBJ1-3, reads KAGVTQTPRYLIKTRGQQVTLSCSPISGHRSVSWYQQTPGQGLQFLFEYFSETQRNKGNFPGRFSGRQFSNSRSEMNVSTLELGDSALYLCASSLTSASGNTIYFGEGSWLTVV.

This clonotype was picked up one time. A much larger clone lies a single base off, so this may be a read error. The rearrangement joins TRBV6-5 to TRBJ2-1, with 8 bases identical to TRBD2. The ends lost 0 bases at V and 7 bases at J; junction bases unmatched: 8. Germline V gene data show CDR1 as MNHEY and CDR2 as SVGAGI. The CDR3 length is 16 residues. This CDR3 is CASSYSGGRHMNEQFF. Here the CDR3 DNA reads TGTGCCAGCAGTTACTCGGGCGGGAGGCACATGAATGAGCAGTTCTTC.

This clonotype came up a few times. The rearrangement uses TRBV4-1 and TRBJ1-2, with 9 bases identical to TRBD1. The germline V gene has CDR1 MGHRA and CDR2 YSYEKL. V lost 2 bases, J lost 4 bases, and 2 bases stayed unmatched. CDR3 length: 14 amino acids. The DNA of the CDR3 is TGCGCCAGCAGCCAAACAGGGGGCGGCTATGGCTACACCTTC. It encodes CASSQTGGGYGYTF.

V usage is TRBV2 and J usage is TRBJ1-5; D ambiguous. CDR3 size: 14 residues. V lost 4 bases and J lost 6, with 13 bases in between. The germline gives CDR1 SNHLY, CDR2 FYNNEI. The DNA of the CDR3 is TGTGCCAGCAGTGGATGGGAGTCGAGTCAGCCCCAGCATTTT. It translates to CASSGWESSQPQHF.